Presented here are 21 T cell receptor beta chains from one specimen sequenced in a study of early T cells in non-severe SARS-CoV-2 infection. TCRdb itself ran the 5' RACE reads through MiXCR, one entry per CDR3 protein. The sample carries roughly 31,000 distinct CDR3 sequences, approximately 4.6% recorded once. Sequenced input: whole blood. The source of these receptors is an adult who was a healthcare worker with PCR-confirmed SARS-CoV-2 infection or an uninfected control (not recorded which).

There are many counts of this clonotype. The V and J genes are TRBV5-1 and TRBJ2-6; D unclear. Germline CDR1 and CDR2: SGHRS and YFSETQ. There are 15 residues in the CDR3. Deletions cut 4 bases from V and 0 bases from J, with 8 bases between. CDR3 in DNA: TGCGCCAGCAGCCAACCAATCTCTGGGGCCAACGTCCTGACTTTC. Translation: CASSQPISGANVLTF.

There are a few counts of this clonotype. The chain employs TRBV29-1 and TRBJ2-3, with D perhaps TRBD1 (5 bases). There are 12 residues in the CDR3. Between the trimmed V and J ends, which lost 4 bases and 8 bases, there was a span of 13 bases. Per the germline V gene, CDR1 is SQVTM and CDR2 is ANQGSEA. CDR3 in amino acids: CSVGRAEGTQYF. As DNA, the CDR3 is TGCAGCGTTGGCAGGGCCGAAGGTACGCAGTATTTT.

The table lists this clonotype with many counts. The J gene is TRBJ2-5, the V gene TRBV11-2; 12 bases agree with TRBD2. This CDR3 has 13 residues. Germline loops: CDR1 SGHAT, CDR2 FQNNGV. The trim removed 6 bases at V and 14 bases at J, leaving 10 bases unmatched. The DNA of the CDR3 is TGTGCCAGCAGAACGCTAGCGGGAGGGCCTCCTTACTTC. Translation: CASRTLAGGPPYF.

This clonotype showed up many times. The chain joins TRBV20-1 to TRBJ2-3; 11 bases fit TRBD2. CDR3 length: 16 amino acids. V lost 6 bases to trimming and J lost 1 base; unmatched junction nucleotides: 9. Germline V gene data show CDR1 as DFQATT and CDR2 as SNEGSKA (reference sequence). The CDR3 here is CSARSAGLAGTDTQYF. The DNA for the CDR3 is TGCAGTGCACGATCAGCGGGACTAGCGGGCACAGATACGCAGTATTTT.

This clonotype turned up a few times. The genes are TRBV19 and TRBJ2-1; no reliable D call. V shed 9 bases and J shed 0 bases, with 12 bases lying between them. This CDR3 has 14 amino acids. Germline V CDR1 and CDR2: LNHDA, SQIVND (reference sequence). CDR3 bases: TGTGCCAGCTCTGGGGTTGGCTCCTACAATGAGCAGTTCTTC. Protein: CASSGVGSYNEQFF.

V usage is TRBV5-1 and J usage is TRBJ2-7, with 7 bases lining up with TRBD1. The CDR3 is 15 residues long. V gave up 4 bases and J gave up 0 bases; unmatched junction bases: 7. Germline V gives CDR1 SGHRS, CDR2 YFSETQ. DNA for the CDR3: TGCGCCAGCAGCCTCCGAGGGGGCGGCTCCTACGAGCAGTACTTC. Encoded protein: CASSLRGGGSYEQYF.

CDR3 sequence: CATSTRHEGEKLFF. DNA for the CDR3: TGTGCCACCAGCACCCGACACGAGGGGGAAAAACTGTTTTTT. The V gene is TRBV15, the J gene TRBJ1-4; maybe TRBD1 (5 bases). The CDR3 spans 14 residues. V was trimmed by 4 bases and J by 8 bases, leaving 14 bases between them. Germline CDR1 reads LNHNV; CDR2 reads YYDKDF (reference sequence).

This clonotype showed up just a few times. The rearrangement uses TRBV27 and TRBJ2-7; 8 bases map to TRBD1. This CDR3 is built from 14 residues. Germline V gene data show CDR1 as MNHEY and CDR2 as SMNVEV (reference sequence). Trimming removed 4 bases from V and 4 bases from J; junction bases left unmatched: 6. The CDR3 DNA reads TGTGCCAGCAGTTGGACAGGGCCGAGTTACGAGCAGTACTTC. Protein: CASSWTGPSYEQYF.

This clonotype was counted only a few times. This rearrangement joins TRBV25-1 to TRBJ2-7; TRBD2 aligns across 7 bases. The V and J ends lost 1 base and 3 bases, in that order; junction bases with no gene match: 6. The germline V gene encodes CDR1 MGHDK and CDR2 SYGVNS. The CDR3 extends over 15 amino acids. CDR3 sequence (DNA): TGTGCCAGCAGTGAATCGGGGGGTCGGAACTACGAGCAGTACTTC. This codes for CASSESGGRNYEQYF.

This clonotype was seen many times. The chain couples TRBV21-1 to TRBJ2-3; the table's D call, TRBD1, was not checked against the DNA. TRBV21-1 is annotated as a pseudogene. CDR3 length: 18 residues. The CDR3 DNA sequence: TGTGCCAGCAGCAAAAGGACCCGGACAGAACGGGGCACAGATACGCAGTATTTT. Protein product: CASSKRTRTERGTDTQYF.

This clonotype was seen many times. The chain carries TRBV7-9 and TRBJ2-1; D may be TRBD2 (6 bases). The CDR3 extends over 17 amino acids. V was shortened by 2 bases and J by 10 bases, with 24 bases between the two germline ends. The V gene's germline CDR1 is SEHNR and CDR2 FQNEAQ (reference sequence). CDR3 sequence: CASSLSPRAPTAGEQFF. For the CDR3, the DNA is TGTGCCAGCAGCTTATCCCCCCGGGCCCCGACTGCGGGGGAGCAGTTCTTC. The full variable domain, in which reference TRBV7-9 and TRBJ2-1 provide the parts outside the CDR3, is DTGVSQNPRHKITKRGQNVTFRCDPISEHNRLYWYRQTLGQGPEFLTYFQNEAQLEKSRLLSDRFSAERPKGSFSTLEIQRTEQGDSAMYLCASSLSPRAPTAGEQFFGPGTRLTVL.

This clonotype was counted many times. The rearrangement links TRBV7-9 to TRBJ2-7; D is unclear. Between the trimmed V and J ends, which lost 4 bases and 4 bases, there was a span of 11 bases. CDR3 size: 13 residues. Germline V CDR1 and CDR2: SEHNR, FQNEAQ (reference sequence). The CDR3 loop reads CASSSFLQYEQYF. CDR3 DNA sequence: TGTGCCAGCAGCTCCTTCCTACAGTACGAGCAGTACTTC.

V usage is TRBV9 and J usage is TRBJ1-1; the D is unclear. This CDR3 has 11 residues. From germline, CDR1 is SGDLS and CDR2 YYNGEE. Trimming cost V 4 bases and J 8 bases, with 9 bases left between them. In DNA form, the CDR3 reads TGTGCCAGCAGCAGGGAGCGGGAAGCTTTCTTT. It codes for CASSREREAFF.

This clonotype was seen many times. The CDR3 bases are TGTGCCAGCAGTAGCGGGAACACCGGGGAGCTGTTTTTT. Translated, it gives CASSSGNTGELFF. V is TRBV6-4 and J is TRBJ2-2; TRBD2 is a possible D gene (5 bases). CDR3 size: 13 residues. V was pared by 5 bases and J by 1 base, with 5 bases between. Germline V lookup: CDR1 MRHNA, CDR2 SNTAGT.

This clonotype came up many times. The chain employs TRBV9 and TRBJ1-1; D call uncertain. CDR3 length: 13 residues. The germline V and J ends were trimmed by 6 bases and 1 base, with 10 bases remaining between them. From germline, CDR1 is SGDLS and CDR2 YYNGEE. The DNA of the CDR3 is TGTGCCAGCACGCGAGCGGGGAACACTGAAGCTTTCTTT. Translated, it gives CASTRAGNTEAFF.

This clonotype was seen a few times. The chain employs TRBV7-9 and TRBJ2-1; possibly TRBD1 or TRBD2 for D (6 bases each). The CDR3 length is 13 residues. Germline V gene lookup returns CDR1 SEHNR and CDR2 FQNEAQ (reference sequence). V lost 8 bases and J 9 bases, leaving 17 bases between the germline ends. The CDR3 DNA is TGTGCCAGCTTGCTAGGGGGACTGAGTGAGCAGTTCTTC. Protein sequence: CASLLGGLSEQFF.

The table lists this clonotype with a few counts. A read error may explain this, as a much larger clone is one base away. The V and J genes are TRBV7-2 and TRBJ2-5; D is unclear. This CDR3 has 13 residues. The germline gives CDR1 SGHTA, CDR2 FQGNSA. DNA for the CDR3: TGTGCCAGCAGCCGGGCCAGGCAAGAGACCCGGTACTTC. Its protein product is CASSRARQETRYF.

This clonotype came up many times. The CDR3 DNA reads as TGCGCCAGCAGCTTGGTATTTAACACCGGGGAGCTGTTTTTT. Amino acid sequence: CASSLVFNTGELFF. This rearrangement joins TRBV5-1 to TRBJ2-2; D call uncertain. Germline V gene lookup returns CDR1 SGHRS and CDR2 YFSETQ. Trimming pared 0 bases from V and 2 bases from J, leaving 5 bases between. The CDR3 spans 14 residues.

The table lists this clonotype with a few counts. The chain is built from TRBV28 and TRBJ2-7; unclear D gene. The CDR3 is 13 residues long. V was pared by 5 bases and J by 0 bases, with 8 bases between. Germline V gives CDR1 MDHEN, CDR2 SYDVKM. The CDR3 DNA is TGTGCCAGCAGTACCGGATACTCCTACGAGCAGTACTTC. Encoded protein: CASSTGYSYEQYF.

This clonotype was seen only a few times. This chain uses TRBV11-2 with TRBJ2-1, with D possibly being TRBD1 (6 bases). In germline, CDR1 is SGHAT, CDR2 FQNNGV. Trimming removed 5 bases from V and 1 base from J, with 18 bases in between. CDR3 length: 17 residues. As DNA, the CDR3 is TGTGCCAGCAGCGGCACAGGGCTTGGTAGGTCCTACAATGAGCAGTTCTTC. This gives the protein CASSGTGLGRSYNEQFF.

This clonotype was seen a handful of times. This chain uses TRBV28 with TRBJ2-5; possible D gene TRBD2, 5 bases. CDR1 MDHEN and CDR2 SYDVKM come from the germline V gene. The CDR3 contains 13 residues. V was shortened by 2 bases and J by 5 bases, with 9 bases between the two germline ends. The CDR3 sequence is CASSLTSRETQYF. The CDR3 region has the DNA TGTGCCAGCAGTTTAACTAGTAGGGAGACCCAGTACTTC.